The 27 T cell receptor beta chains reported below all come from one sample, sequenced in a study of blood T cell repertoires in COVID-19. Here immunoSEQ multiplex PCR was the method, and the copy in TCRdb shows in-frame clones only, minus some. Of a few hundred thousand clones listed, approximately 87% were seen once; the top ten hold roughly 2%. The sequenced sample consisted of peripheral blood. All receptors derive from a woman in her forties or fifties with acute or convalescent COVID-19.

This chain joins TRBV5-6 and TRBJ1-5; 10 bases map to TRBD1. V lost 3 bases to trimming and J lost 2 bases; unmatched junction nucleotides: 11. Germline values: CDR1 SGHDT, CDR2 YYEEEE. The CDR3 consists of 18 residues. The CDR3 DNA reads TGTGCCAGCAGCTCGTACCGGGACAGGGGATCTGGCAATCAGCCCCAGCATTTT. Protein: CASSSYRDRGSGNQPQHF.

The V and J genes are TRBV7-6 and TRBJ2-5, with 8 bases lining up with TRBD1. Germline values: CDR1 SGHVS, CDR2 FNYEAQ. The CDR3 contains 16 residues. J was trimmed by 5 bases and V by 5 bases; bases with no gene match: 13. DNA of the CDR3: TGTGCCAGCAGCGAACTCGACAGGGGAGGTCGGGAGACCCAGTACTTC. It specifies CASSELDRGGRETQYF.

This sequence joins TRBV9 and TRBJ2-1, with 8 bases matching TRBD2. V trimming: 0 bases; J trimming: 8 bases; junction bases outside the gene matches: 7. The germline V gene encodes CDR1 SGDLS and CDR2 YYNGEE. The CDR3 runs to 15 residues. CDR3 region: CASSVAPPTSDEQFF. The CDR3 coding sequence is TGTGCCAGCAGCGTAGCTCCCCCGACTAGCGATGAGCAGTTCTTC.

V usage is TRBV7-9 and J usage is TRBJ2-1; 7 bases map to TRBD1. The CDR3 loop spans 16 amino acids. The J segment lost 1 base and the V segment lost 5 bases, leaving 8 bases of the junction unmatched. Germline values: CDR1 SEHNR, CDR2 FQNEAQ (reference sequence). In DNA form, the CDR3 reads TGTGCCAGCAGCAACCGACAGGGCTGGTCCTACAATGAGCAGTTCTTC. This gives the protein CASSNRQGWSYNEQFF.

CDR3 sequence (DNA): TGTGCCAGTAGTATAGTGGGACAGAAGGTCTTGCAGCCCCAGCATTTT. Amino acids: CASSIVGQKVLQPQHF. V gene TRBV19 combines with J gene TRBJ1-5; 7 bases agree with TRBD1. The CDR3 length is 16 residues. After removal of 1 base from V and 7 bases from J, the junction contained 10 bases not matched to a gene. The germline CDR1 and CDR2 sequences are LNHDA and SQIVND (reference sequence).

The chain links TRBV7-9 to TRBJ2-3; D is possibly TRBD2 (6 bases). Germline CDR1 and CDR2: SEHNR and FQNEAQ (reference sequence). V was cut by 2 bases and J by 0 bases, with 12 bases left in between. The CDR3 spans 16 residues. CDR3 sequence reads: CASSLRAGPSTDTQYF. The CDR3 coding sequence is TGTGCCAGCAGCTTAAGGGCGGGGCCTAGCACAGATACGCAGTATTTT.

In this sample, this clone turned up a few times. This CDR3 reads CASGLTGMNTEAFF. The DNA of the CDR3 is TGTGCCAGTGGCCTGACAGGGATGAACACTGAAGCTTTCTTT. The V gene is TRBV19, the J gene TRBJ1-1; 7 positions agree with TRBD1. CDR1 is LNHDA and CDR2 is SQIVND in the germline V gene (reference sequence). The ends lost 8 bases at V and 0 bases at J; junction bases unmatched: 6. This CDR3 spans 14 amino acids.

The chain recombines TRBV2 with TRBJ1-6; 10 nucleotides match TRBD1. The V and J ends lost 7 bases and 7 bases, in that order; junction bases with no gene match: 7. CDR1 is SNHLY, CDR2 FYNNEI, per germline. The CDR3 is 15 residues long. The CDR3 reads CASMTGGAGNSPLHF. CDR3 nucleotide sequence: TGTGCCAGCATGACAGGGGGCGCGGGGAATTCACCCCTCCACTTT.

The chain recombines TRBV5-1 with TRBJ2-2; D is possibly TRBD1 (5 bases). CDR1 is SGHRS, CDR2 YFSETQ, per germline. The CDR3 spans 13 residues. V was pared by 3 bases and J by 6 bases, with 9 bases between. In nucleotides, the CDR3 is TGCGCCAGCAGCTCGACAGACGCCGGGGAGCTGTTTTTT. This codes for CASSSTDAGELFF. Variable domain in full (rest from reference TRBV5-1 and TRBJ2-2): KAGVTQTPRYLIKTRGQQVTLSCSPISGHRSVSWYQQTPGQGLQFLFEYFSETQRNKGNFPGRFSGRQFSNSRSEMNVSTLELGDSALYLCASSSTDAGELFFGEGSRLTVL.

This clone has just one count. This rearrangement joins TRBV12-3 or TRBV12-4 to TRBJ2-7, with TRBD1 matching 7 bases. CDR3 length equals 13 residues. V lost 7 bases to trimming and J lost 5 bases; unmatched junction nucleotides: 8. CDR3 DNA: TGTGCCAGCAACCAGGGGGATTGGGACGAGCAGTACTTC. This gives the protein CASNQGDWDEQYF.

The J gene is TRBJ1-2, the V gene TRBV4-3, with D possibly matching TRBD1 (6 bases). The V gene lost 0 bases and the J gene lost 3 bases, with 17 bases spanning the gap. The CDR3 is made up of 17 amino acids. Germline V gene data show CDR1 as LGHNA and CDR2 as YSLEER. CDR3 region: CASSQDWGGGGDYGYTF. DNA of the CDR3: TGCGCCAGCAGCCAAGATTGGGGGGGCGGCGGGGACTATGGCTACACCTTC.

The genes are TRBV11-2 and TRBJ2-7; D is possibly TRBD2 (6 bases). This CDR3 spans 15 amino acids. Trimming pared 3 bases from V and 2 bases from J, leaving 14 bases between. Germline CDR1 is SGHAT and CDR2 is FQNNGV. The CDR3 coding sequence is TGTGCCAGCAGCTTGTCTGCGGGACTGCCCTACGAGCAGTACTTC. As protein: CASSLSAGLPYEQYF.

The genes are TRBV9 and TRBJ2-3, with 8 positions matching TRBD2. The CDR3 is 16 amino acids. With 0 bases clipped from V and 0 bases from J, the junction kept 3 bases outside the gene matches. Germline V lookup: CDR1 SGDLS, CDR2 YYNGEE. The CDR3 nucleotides are TGTGCCAGCAGCGTAGGTAGCGGGGTTAGCACAGATACGCAGTATTTT. Residues: CASSVGSGVSTDTQYF.

The J gene is TRBJ2-7, the V gene TRBV4-1; D may be TRBD1 (6 bases). This CDR3 region has 17 residues. Germline V lookup: CDR1 MGHRA, CDR2 YSYEKL. Trimming removed 1 base from V and 9 bases from J, with 25 bases in between. CDR3 DNA: TGCGCCAGCAGCCAAGCCCCTGTGGGACACAGAGGTCCGATGCAGTACTTC. Translating it yields CASSQAPVGHRGPMQYF.

J is TRBJ2-1 and V is TRBV5-1, with TRBD2 matching over 10 bases. With V trimmed by 0 bases and J by 4 bases, 1 base remained unmatched. Germline CDR1 reads SGHRS; CDR2 reads YFSETQ. CDR3 length: 15 residues. The DNA for the CDR3 is TGCGCCAGCAGCTTGGAAGCGGGAGGGTACAATGAGCAGTTCTTC. It is translated as CASSLEAGGYNEQFF.

CDR3 nucleotide sequence: TGTGCCAGCAGCCCCCGGGACAGGGGGATCGATTCACCCCTCCACTTT. This codes for CASSPRDRGIDSPLHF. V and J are TRBV4-2 and TRBJ1-6; 11 bases agree with TRBD1. There are 16 residues in the CDR3. CDR1 and CDR2 (germline): LGHNA, YNFKEQ. The V segment lost 4 bases and the J segment 8 bases; nucleotides outside the gene matches: 7.

The gene calls are TRBV18 and TRBJ2-7; 8 bases line up with TRBD1. CDR3 length: 16 residues. In germline, CDR1 is KGHSH, CDR2 LQKENI. V shed 0 bases, J shed 0 bases, and the junction held 4 bases outside the gene matches. CDR3 nucleotides: TGTGCCAGCTCACCACCAGGACAGGGCCTCTCCTACGAGCAGTACTTC. It is translated as CASSPPGQGLSYEQYF. Full variable domain (outside the CDR3, taken from reference TRBV18 and TRBJ2-7): NAGVMQNPRHLVRRRGQEARLRCSPMKGHSHVYWYRQLPEEGLKFMVYLQKENIIDESGMPKERFSAEFPKEGPSILRIQQVVRGDSAAYFCASSPPGQGLSYEQYFGPGTRLTVT.

This chain links TRBV7-9 with TRBJ2-7, with D unclear. The CDR3 is made up of 14 amino acids. Trimming pared 0 bases from V and 1 base from J, leaving 7 bases between. Germline CDR1 is SEHNR and CDR2 is FQNEAQ (reference sequence). The CDR3 sequence is CASSLASSSYEQYF. DNA of the CDR3: TGTGCCAGCAGCTTAGCTTCTAGTTCCTACGAGCAGTACTTC.

The CDR3 DNA follows: TGTGCCACCAGGACAGGGGAGAGGGAGACCCAGTACTTC. It encodes CATRTGERETQYF. This chain connects TRBV11-2 to TRBJ2-5; 9 bases line up with TRBD1. The CDR3 covers 13 residues. CDR1 is SGHAT and CDR2 is FQNNGV in the germline V gene. V was pared by 10 bases and J by 5 bases, with 8 bases of the junction left unmatched.

The gene calls are TRBV14 and TRBJ2-1, with 9 bases matching TRBD2. The CDR3 spans 16 residues. V trimming: 4 bases; J trimming: 5 bases; junction bases outside the gene matches: 9. Germline V gene sequence: CDR1 SGHDN, CDR2 FVKESK. The DNA of the CDR3 is TGTGCCAGCAGCCGCGGGCGGGGGGGCGGCGACAATGAGCAGTTCTTC. This sequence encodes CASSRGRGGGDNEQFF.

The chain uses TRBV5-1 and TRBJ2-2; the match to TRBD1 covers 9 bases. Germline CDR1 is SGHRS and CDR2 is YFSETQ. V lost 4 bases, J lost 0 bases, and 4 bases stayed unmatched. The CDR3 is 16 amino acids. The DNA of the CDR3 is TGCGCCAGCAGCGGACAGGGGAACGCGAACACCGGGGAGCTGTTTTTT. It translates to CASSGQGNANTGELFF. Drawing the rest from reference TRBV5-1 and TRBJ2-2, the complete variable domain is KAGVTQTPRYLIKTRGQQVTLSCSPISGHRSVSWYQQTPGQGLQFLFEYFSETQRNKGNFPGRFSGRQFSNSRSEMNVSTLELGDSALYLCASSGQGNANTGELFFGEGSRLTVL.

This chain joins TRBV15 and TRBJ1-1, with a tentative D call TRBD1 (6 bases). Trimming cost V 4 bases and J 2 bases, with 20 bases left between them. The CDR3 length is 17 residues. Per the germline V gene, CDR1 is LNHNV and CDR2 is YYDKDF (reference sequence). The CDR3 DNA reads TGTGCCACCAGCAAAGAAGTTGCGGGGGCGGAAAACACTGAAGCTTTCTTT. The encoded protein is CATSKEVAGAENTEAFF.

V and J are TRBV15 and TRBJ2-7; TRBD1 might be the D (6 bases). The CDR3 contains 14 residues. Germline lookup yields CDR1 LNHNV and CDR2 YYDKDF (reference sequence). The germline V and J ends were trimmed by 1 base and 1 base, with 8 bases remaining between them. CDR3 sequence: CATSRGGTSYEQYF. In DNA, the CDR3 is TGTGCCACCAGCAGAGGAGGGACATCCTACGAGCAGTACTTC.

This chain joins TRBV19 and TRBJ2-7; 9 bases agree with TRBD2. This CDR3 contains 16 residues. CDR1 is LNHDA, CDR2 SQIVND, per germline (reference sequence). The V segment lost 5 bases and the J segment 2 bases; nucleotides outside the gene matches: 10. The DNA of the CDR3 is TGTGCCAGTAGTCCAGGCTGGACTAGCGCTCCCTACGAGCAGTACTTC. This encodes CASSPGWTSAPYEQYF.

V is TRBV19 and J is TRBJ1-2; D unclear. This CDR3 is built from 14 residues. V dropped 3 bases and J dropped 1 base, with 9 bases sitting between them. Per the germline V gene, CDR1 is LNHDA and CDR2 is SQIVND (reference sequence). In DNA form, the CDR3 reads TGTGCCAGTAGTATTTGGGAGGGTAACTATGGCTACACCTTC. Protein product: CASSIWEGNYGYTF.

The V call is TRBV4-3, the J call TRBJ1-1; tentative D call: TRBD1 (5 bases). The length of the CDR3 is 16 residues. Trimming removed 0 bases from V and 1 base from J, with 12 bases in between. Per germline, CDR1 LGHNA and CDR2 YSLEER. CDR3 coding DNA: TGCGCCAGCAGCCAAGAGAGTCATAGGGGGAACACTGAAGCTTTCTTT. As protein: CASSQESHRGNTEAFF.

V usage is TRBV10-3 and J usage is TRBJ1-4; maybe TRBD1 (5 bases). The CDR3 spans 15 residues. CDR1 and CDR2 (germline): ENHRY, SYGVKD. The germline V and J ends were trimmed by 3 bases and 0 bases, with 8 bases remaining between them. The CDR3 region is CAISDQGATNEKLFF. The CDR3 bases are TGTGCCATCAGTGATCAGGGTGCAACTAATGAAAAACTGTTTTTT.